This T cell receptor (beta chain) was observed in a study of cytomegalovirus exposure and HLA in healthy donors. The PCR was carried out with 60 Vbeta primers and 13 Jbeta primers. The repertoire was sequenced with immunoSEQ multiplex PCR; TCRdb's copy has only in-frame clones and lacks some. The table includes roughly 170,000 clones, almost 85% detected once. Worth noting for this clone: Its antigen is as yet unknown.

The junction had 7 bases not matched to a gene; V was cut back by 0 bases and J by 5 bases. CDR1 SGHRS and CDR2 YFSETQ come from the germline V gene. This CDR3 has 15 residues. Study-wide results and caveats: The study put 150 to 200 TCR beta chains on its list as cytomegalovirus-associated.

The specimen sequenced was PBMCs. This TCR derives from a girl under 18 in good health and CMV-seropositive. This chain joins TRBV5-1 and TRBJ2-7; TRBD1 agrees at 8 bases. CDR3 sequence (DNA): TGCGCCAGCAGCTTGGTGGGACAGGAAGGTGACGAGCAGTACTTC. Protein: CASSLVGQEGDEQYF.